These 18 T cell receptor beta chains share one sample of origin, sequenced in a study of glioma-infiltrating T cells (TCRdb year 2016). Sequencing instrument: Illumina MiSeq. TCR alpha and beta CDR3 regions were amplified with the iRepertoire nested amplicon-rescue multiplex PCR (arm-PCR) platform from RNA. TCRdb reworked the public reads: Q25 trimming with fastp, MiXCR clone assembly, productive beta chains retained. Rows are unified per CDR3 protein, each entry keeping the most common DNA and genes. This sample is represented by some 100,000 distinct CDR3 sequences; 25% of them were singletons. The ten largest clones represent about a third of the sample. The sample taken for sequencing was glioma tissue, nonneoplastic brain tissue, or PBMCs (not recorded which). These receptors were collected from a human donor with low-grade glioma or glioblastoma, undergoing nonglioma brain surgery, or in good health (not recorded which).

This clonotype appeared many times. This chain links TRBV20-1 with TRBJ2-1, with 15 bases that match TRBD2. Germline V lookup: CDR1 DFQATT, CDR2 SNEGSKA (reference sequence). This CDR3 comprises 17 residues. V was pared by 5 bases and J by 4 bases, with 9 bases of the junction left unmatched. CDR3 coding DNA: TGCAGTGCTCGCGGACTAGCGGGAGGGTTAAGTTACAATGAGCAGTTCTTC. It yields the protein CSARGLAGGLSYNEQFF.

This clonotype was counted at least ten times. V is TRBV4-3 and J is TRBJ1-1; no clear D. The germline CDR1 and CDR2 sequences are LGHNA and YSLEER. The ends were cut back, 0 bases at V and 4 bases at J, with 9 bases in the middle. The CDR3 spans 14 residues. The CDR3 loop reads CASSQEMDATEAFF. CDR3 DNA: TGCGCCAGCAGCCAAGAAATGGACGCCACTGAAGCTTTCTTT.

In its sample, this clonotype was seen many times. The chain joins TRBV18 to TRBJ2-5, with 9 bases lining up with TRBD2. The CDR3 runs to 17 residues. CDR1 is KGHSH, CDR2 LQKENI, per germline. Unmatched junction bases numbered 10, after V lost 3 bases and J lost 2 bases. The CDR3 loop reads CASSPVSGGSEQETQYF. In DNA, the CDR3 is TGTGCCAGCTCACCTGTCAGCGGGGGGTCGGAGCAAGAGACCCAGTACTTC.

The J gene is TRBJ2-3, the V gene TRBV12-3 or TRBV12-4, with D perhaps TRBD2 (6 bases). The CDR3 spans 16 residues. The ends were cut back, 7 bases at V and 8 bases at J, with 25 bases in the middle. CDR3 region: CASKHPGLRGSGTQYF. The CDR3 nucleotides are TGTGCCAGCAAACATCCGGGACTCCGGGGGAGCGGTACGCAGTATTTT.

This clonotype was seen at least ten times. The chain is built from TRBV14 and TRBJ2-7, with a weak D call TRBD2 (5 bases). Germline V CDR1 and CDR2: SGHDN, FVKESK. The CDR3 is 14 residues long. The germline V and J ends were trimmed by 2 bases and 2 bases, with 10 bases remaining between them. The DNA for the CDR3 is TGTGCCAGCAGCCAACCACTAGTAGCCTACGAGCAGTACTTC. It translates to CASSQPLVAYEQYF.

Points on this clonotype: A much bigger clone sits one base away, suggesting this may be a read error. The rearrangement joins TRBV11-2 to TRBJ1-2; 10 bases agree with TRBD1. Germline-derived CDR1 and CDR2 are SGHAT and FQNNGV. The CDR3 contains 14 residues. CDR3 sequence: CASSPPGTGEGYNF. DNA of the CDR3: TGTGCCAGCAGCCCCCCCGGGACAGGGGAGGGCTACAACTTC.

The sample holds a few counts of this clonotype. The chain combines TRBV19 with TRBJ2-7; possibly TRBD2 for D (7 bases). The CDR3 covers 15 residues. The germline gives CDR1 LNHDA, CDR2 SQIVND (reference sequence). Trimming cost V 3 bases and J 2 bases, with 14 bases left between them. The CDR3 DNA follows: TGTGCCAGTAGTATGCGGGGGCCCCGTCCCTACGAGCAGTACTTC. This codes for CASSMRGPRPYEQYF. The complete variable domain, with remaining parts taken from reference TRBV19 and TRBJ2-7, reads DGGITQSPKYLFRKEGQNVTLSCEQNLNHDAMYWYRQDPGQGLRLIYYSQIVNDFQKGDIAEGYSVSREKKESFPLTVTSAQKNPTAFYLCASSMRGPRPYEQYFGPGTRLTVT.

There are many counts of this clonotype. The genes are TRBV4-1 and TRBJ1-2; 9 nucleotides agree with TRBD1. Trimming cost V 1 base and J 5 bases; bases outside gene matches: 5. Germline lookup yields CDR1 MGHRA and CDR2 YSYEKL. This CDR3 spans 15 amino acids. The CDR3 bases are TGCGCCAGCAGCCAAGGACAGGGGGGGACATATGGCTACACCTTC. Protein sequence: CASSQGQGGTYGYTF.

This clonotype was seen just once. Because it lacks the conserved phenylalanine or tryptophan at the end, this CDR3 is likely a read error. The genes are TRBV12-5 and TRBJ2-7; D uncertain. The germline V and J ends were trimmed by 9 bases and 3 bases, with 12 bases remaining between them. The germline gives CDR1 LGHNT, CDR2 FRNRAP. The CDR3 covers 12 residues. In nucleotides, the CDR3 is TGTGCTAGCGGGCGCCTTTACTACGAGCAGTACTAC. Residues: CASGRLYYEQYY.

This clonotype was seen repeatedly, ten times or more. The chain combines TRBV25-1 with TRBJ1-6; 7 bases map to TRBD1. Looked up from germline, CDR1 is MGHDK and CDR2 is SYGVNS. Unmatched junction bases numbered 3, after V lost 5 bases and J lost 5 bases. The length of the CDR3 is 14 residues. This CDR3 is CASSRQGNNSPLHF. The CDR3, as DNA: TGTGCCAGCAGTCGACAGGGAAATAATTCACCCCTCCACTTT.

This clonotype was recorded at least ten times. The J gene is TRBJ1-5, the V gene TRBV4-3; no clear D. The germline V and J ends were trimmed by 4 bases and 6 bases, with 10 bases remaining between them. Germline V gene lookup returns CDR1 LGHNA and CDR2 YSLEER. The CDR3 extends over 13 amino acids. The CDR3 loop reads CASSRQPGQPQHF. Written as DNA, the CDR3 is TGCGCCAGCAGCCGACAACCGGGTCAGCCCCAGCATTTT.

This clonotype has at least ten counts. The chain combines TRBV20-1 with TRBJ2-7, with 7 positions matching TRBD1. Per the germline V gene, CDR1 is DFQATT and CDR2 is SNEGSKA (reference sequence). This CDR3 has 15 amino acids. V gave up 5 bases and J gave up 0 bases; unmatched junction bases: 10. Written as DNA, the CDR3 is TGCAGTGCTGCCGGGTCACAGGGGTTCTCCTACGAGCAGTACTTC. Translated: CSAAGSQGFSYEQYF.

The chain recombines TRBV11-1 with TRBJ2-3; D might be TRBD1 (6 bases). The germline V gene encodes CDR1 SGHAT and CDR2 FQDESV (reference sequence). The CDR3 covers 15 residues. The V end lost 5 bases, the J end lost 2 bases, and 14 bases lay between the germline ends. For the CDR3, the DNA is TGTGCCAGCAGCCCCTTAGGGGGTTACACAGATACGCAGTATTTT. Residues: CASSPLGGYTDTQYF.

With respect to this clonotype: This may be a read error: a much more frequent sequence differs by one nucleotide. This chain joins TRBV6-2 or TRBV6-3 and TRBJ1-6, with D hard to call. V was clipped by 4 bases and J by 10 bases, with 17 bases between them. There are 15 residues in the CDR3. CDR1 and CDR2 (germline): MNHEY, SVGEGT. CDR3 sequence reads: CASSFRTGGSSPLHF. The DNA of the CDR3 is TGTGCCAGCAGTTTTAGGACCGGAGGGTCCTCACCCCTCCACTTT.

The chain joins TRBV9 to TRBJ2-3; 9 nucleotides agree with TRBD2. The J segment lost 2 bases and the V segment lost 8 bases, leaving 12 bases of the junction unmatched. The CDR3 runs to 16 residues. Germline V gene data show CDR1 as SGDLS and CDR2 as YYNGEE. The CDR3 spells CASGTGERGVTDTQYF. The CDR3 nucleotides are TGTGCCAGTGGCACCGGAGAGCGGGGGGTCACAGATACGCAGTATTTT.

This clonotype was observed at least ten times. In DNA form, the CDR3 reads TGTGCCACCAGTGACAAGACTAGCGGGAGGGTCTCAGATACGCAGTATTTT. It yields the protein CATSDKTSGRVSDTQYF. This chain connects TRBV24-1 to TRBJ2-3; 14 bases are a match to TRBD2. Germline lookup yields CDR1 KGHDR and CDR2 SFDVKD. The CDR3 extends over 17 amino acids. With 4 bases clipped from V and 4 bases from J, the junction kept 6 bases outside the gene matches.

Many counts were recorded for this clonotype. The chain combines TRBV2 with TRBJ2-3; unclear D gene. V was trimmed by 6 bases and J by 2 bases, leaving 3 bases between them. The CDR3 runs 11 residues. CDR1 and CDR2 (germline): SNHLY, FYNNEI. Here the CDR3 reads CASSYTDTQYF. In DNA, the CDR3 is TGTGCCAGCAGCTACACAGATACGCAGTATTTT.

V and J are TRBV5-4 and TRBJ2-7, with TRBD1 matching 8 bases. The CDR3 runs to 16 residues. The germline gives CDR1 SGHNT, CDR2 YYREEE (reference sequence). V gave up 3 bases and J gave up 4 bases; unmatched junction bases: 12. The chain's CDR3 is CASSSGQGLSGYEQYF. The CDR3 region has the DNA TGTGCCAGCAGCTCCGGACAGGGCTTAAGCGGGTACGAGCAGTACTTC.